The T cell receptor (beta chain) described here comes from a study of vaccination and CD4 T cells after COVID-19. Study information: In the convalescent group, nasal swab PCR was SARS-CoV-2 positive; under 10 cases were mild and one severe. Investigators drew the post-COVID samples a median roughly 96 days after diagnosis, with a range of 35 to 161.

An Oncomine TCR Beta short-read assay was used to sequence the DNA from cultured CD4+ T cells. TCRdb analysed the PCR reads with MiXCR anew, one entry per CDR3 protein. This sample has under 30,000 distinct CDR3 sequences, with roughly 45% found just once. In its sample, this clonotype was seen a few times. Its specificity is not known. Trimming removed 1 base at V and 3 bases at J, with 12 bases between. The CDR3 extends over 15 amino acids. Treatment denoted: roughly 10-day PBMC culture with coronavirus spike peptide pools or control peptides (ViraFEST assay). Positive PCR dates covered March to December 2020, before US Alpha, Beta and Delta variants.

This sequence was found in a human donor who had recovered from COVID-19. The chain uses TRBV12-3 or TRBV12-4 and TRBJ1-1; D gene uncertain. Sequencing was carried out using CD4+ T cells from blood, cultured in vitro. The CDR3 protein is CASSLVGTADTEAFF. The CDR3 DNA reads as TGTGCCAGCAGTTTAGTCGGAACCGCGGACACTGAAGCTTTCTTT.